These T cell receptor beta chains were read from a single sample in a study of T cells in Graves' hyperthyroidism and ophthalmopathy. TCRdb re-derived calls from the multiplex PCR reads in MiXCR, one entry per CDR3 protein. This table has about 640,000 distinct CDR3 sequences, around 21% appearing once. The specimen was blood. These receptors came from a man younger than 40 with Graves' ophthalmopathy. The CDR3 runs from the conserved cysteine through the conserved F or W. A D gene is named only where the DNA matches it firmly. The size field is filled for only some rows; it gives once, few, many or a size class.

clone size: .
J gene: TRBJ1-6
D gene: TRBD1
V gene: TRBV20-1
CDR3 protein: CSAPEGGLTYNSPLHF
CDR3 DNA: TGCAGTGCTCCAGAAGGGGGCTTGACCTATAATTCACCCCTCCACTTT

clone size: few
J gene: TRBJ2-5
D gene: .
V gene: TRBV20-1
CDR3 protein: CSAKEIPFQETQYF
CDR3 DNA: TGCAGTGCCAAAGAGATCCCTTTCCAAGAGACCCAGTACTTC

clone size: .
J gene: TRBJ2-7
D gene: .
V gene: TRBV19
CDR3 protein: CASSMGGRSYEQYF
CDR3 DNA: TGTGCCAGTAGTATGGGCGGGCGAAGCTACGAGCAGTACTTC

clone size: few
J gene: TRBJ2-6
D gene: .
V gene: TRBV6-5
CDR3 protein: CASSYHSGSGANVLTF
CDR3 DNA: TGTGCCAGCAGTTACCATTCAGGGTCTGGGGCCAACGTCCTGACTTTC

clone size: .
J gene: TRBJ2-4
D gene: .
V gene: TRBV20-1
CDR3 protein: CSARGAGKVDIQYF
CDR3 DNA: TGCAGTGCTAGAGGGGCAGGGAAGGTTGACATTCAGTACTTC

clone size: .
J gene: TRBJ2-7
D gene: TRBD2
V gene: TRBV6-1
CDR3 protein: CASRAGDSEQYF
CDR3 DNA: TGTGCCAGCCGGGCGGGAGACAGCGAGCAGTACTTC

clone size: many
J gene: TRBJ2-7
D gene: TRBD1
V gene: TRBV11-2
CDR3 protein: CASSYRQGDSYEQYF
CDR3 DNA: TGTGCCAGCAGCTACCGACAGGGGGATTCCTACGAGCAGTACTTC

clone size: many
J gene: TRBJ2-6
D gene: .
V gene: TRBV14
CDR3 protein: CASSQDGTGANVLTF
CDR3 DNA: TGTGCCAGCAGCCAAGACGGAACTGGGGCCAACGTCCTGACTTTC

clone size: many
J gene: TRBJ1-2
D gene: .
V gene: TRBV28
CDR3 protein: CASSSPLRFSDYGYTF
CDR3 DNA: TGTGCCAGCAGTTCCCCCCTAAGGTTTTCGGACTATGGCTACACCTTC

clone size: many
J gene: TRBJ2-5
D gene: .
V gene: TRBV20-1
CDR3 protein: CSARAETQYF
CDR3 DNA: TGCAGTGCTAGAGCGGAGACCCAGTACTTC

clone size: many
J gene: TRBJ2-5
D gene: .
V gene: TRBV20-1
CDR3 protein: CSARDRAPETQYF
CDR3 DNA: TGCAGTGCTAGAGATCGGGCTCCCGAGACCCAGTACTTC

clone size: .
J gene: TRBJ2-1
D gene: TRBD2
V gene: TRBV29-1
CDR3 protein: CSVRLGLSPGEQFF
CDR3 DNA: TGCAGCGTTAGGTTGGGACTATCCCCGGGTGAGCAGTTCTTC

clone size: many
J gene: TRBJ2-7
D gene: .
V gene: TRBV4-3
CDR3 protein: CASSQYRDISYEQYF
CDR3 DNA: TGCGCCAGCAGCCAGTACAGGGACATATCCTACGAGCAGTACTTC

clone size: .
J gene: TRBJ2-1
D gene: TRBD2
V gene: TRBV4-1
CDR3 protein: CASSQEVAGGFLYNEQFF
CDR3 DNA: TGCGCCAGCAGCCAAGAAGTAGCGGGAGGGTTTTTATACAATGAGCAGTTCTTC

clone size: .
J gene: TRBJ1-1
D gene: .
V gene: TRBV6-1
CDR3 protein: CASRTDWHQNTEAFF
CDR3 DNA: TGTGCCAGCAGGACTGACTGGCACCAGAACACTGAAGCTTTCTTT

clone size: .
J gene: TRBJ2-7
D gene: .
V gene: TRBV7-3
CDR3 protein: CASSLTSASVDEQYF
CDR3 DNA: TGTGCCAGCAGCTTAACATCTGCTAGCGTCGACGAGCAGTACTTC

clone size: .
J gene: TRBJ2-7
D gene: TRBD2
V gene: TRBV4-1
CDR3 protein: CASSQQAGGVYEQYF
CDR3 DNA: TGCGCCAGCAGCCAACAAGCGGGAGGGGTCTACGAGCAGTACTTC

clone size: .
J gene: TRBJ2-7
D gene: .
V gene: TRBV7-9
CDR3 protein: CASSASGRGGHYEQYF
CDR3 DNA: TGTGCCAGCAGCGCCTCAGGGAGGGGGGGCCACTACGAGCAGTACTTC

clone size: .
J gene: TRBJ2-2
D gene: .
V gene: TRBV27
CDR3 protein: CASSVRVNTGELFF
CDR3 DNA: TGTGCCAGCAGTGTCCGGGTTAACACCGGGGAGCTGTTTTTT

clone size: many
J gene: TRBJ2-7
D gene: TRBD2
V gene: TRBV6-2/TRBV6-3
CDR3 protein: CASSSTSSGSFYEQYF
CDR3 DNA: TGTGCCAGCAGTTCAACCTCTAGCGGGAGTTTTTACGAGCAGTACTTC

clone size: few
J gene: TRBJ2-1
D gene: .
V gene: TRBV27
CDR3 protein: CASSPRARAVSREQFF
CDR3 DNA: TGTGCCAGCAGTCCCCGGGCCAGGGCCGTTTCAAGGGAGCAGTTCTTC

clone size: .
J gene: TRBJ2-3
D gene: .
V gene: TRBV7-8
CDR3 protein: CASSLHGSGADTQYF
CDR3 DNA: TGTGCCAGCAGCTTACACGGGAGTGGGGCAGATACGCAGTATTTT

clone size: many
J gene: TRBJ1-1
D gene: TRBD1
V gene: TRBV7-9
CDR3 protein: CASSRTQGGNTEAFF
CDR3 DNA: TGTGCCAGCAGCCGCACCCAGGGGGGCAACACTGAAGCTTTCTTT

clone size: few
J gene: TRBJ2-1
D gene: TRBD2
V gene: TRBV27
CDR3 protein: CASSFRSGKFYNEQFF
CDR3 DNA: TGTGCCAGCAGTTTTAGGAGCGGGAAGTTCTACAATGAGCAGTTCTTC

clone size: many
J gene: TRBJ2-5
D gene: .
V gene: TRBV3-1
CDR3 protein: CASSPTGGGGFETQYF
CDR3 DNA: TGTGCCAGCAGCCCCACGGGCGGAGGGGGCTTCGAGACCCAGTACTTC

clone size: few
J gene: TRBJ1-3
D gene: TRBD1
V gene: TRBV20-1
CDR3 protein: CSAIQTGGRGNTIYF
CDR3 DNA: TGCAGTGCTATACAAACAGGGGGCCGTGGAAACACCATATATTTT

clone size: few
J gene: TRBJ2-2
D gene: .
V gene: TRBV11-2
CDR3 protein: CASSPTPLSTGELFF
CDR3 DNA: TGTGCCAGCAGCCCGACTCCCCTCTCCACCGGGGAGCTGTTTTTT

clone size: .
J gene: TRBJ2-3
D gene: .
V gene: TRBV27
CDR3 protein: CASSLLVAGTDTQYF
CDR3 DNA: TGTGCCAGCAGTTTATTAGTTGCGGGCACAGATACGCAGTATTTT

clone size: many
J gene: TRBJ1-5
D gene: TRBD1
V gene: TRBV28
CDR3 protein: CASSSPGTARRVPQHF
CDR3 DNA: TGTGCCAGCAGTTCGCCAGGGACAGCCCGGAGGGTGCCCCAGCATTTT

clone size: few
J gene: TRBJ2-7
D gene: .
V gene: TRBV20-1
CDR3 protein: CSARVLVRGAYEQYF
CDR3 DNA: TGCAGTGCTAGAGTTCTAGTTAGAGGGGCCTACGAGCAGTACTTC